The sequence of this TCR beta chain was determined in a study of identical twins. This clonotype has at least ten counts. Its cognate antigen is unknown. Study findings and constraints: With abundant cord blood beta clonotypes, insertions were fewer; memory repertoires showed no such pattern. Beta out-of-frame sequences showed weaker excess twin sharing. Zero-insertion analyses were open to partial confounding by invariant MAIT and iNKT cells.

MiXCR, run by TCRdb on the 5' RACE reads, gives a single entry per CDR3 protein. The sample carries 250,000 to 350,000 distinct CDR3 sequences, nearly 9.5% recorded once. Germline V lookup: CDR1 SQVTM, CDR2 ANQGSEA. The ends lost 7 bases at V and 2 bases at J; junction bases unmatched: 7. The CDR3 has 13 residues. This sample was also put to use in a study of yellow fever vaccine responses in identical twins. This second study notes: A vaccine T cell response that seemed partly convergent and partly personalized was reported in twins.

Specimen: CD8+ T cells sorted from blood. This chain uses TRBV29-1 with TRBJ1-1; 7 bases map to TRBD1. This TCR derives from a woman under 30 in good health. CDR3 sequence reads: CSAGQSSNTEAFF. CDR3 DNA: TGCAGCGCGGGACAGAGTTCAAACACTGAAGCTTTCTTT.